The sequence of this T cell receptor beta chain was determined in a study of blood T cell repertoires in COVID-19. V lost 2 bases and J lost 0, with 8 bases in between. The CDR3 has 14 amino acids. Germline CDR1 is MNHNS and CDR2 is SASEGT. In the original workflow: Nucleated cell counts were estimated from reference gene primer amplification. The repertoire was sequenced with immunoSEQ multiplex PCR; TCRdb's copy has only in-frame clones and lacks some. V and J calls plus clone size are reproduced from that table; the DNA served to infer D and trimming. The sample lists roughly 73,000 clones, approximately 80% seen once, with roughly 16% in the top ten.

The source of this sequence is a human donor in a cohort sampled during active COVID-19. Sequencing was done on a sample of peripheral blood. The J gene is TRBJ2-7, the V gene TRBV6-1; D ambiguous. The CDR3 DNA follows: TGTGCCAGCAGTGAACTACAGTCCTCCTACGAGCAGTACTTC. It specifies CASSELQSSYEQYF.